The 23 T cell receptor beta chains below come from one sample, sequenced in a study of blood T cell repertoires in COVID-19. Measured with immunoSEQ multiplex PCR; TCRdb has only the in-frame clones, and not every one. The sample holds some 290,000 clones, roughly 90% seen once. The sequencing input was peripheral blood. Source of these receptors: a woman in her 50s who had recovered from COVID-19.

CDR3 sequence (DNA): TGTGCCAGCAGCTCCCTTCGTGTGGCACAAGAGACCCAGTACTTC. Protein: CASSSLRVAQETQYF. This chain uses TRBV7-9 with TRBJ2-5, with D hard to call. This CDR3 comprises 15 residues. Germline V CDR1 and CDR2: SEHNR, FQNEAQ (reference sequence). Between the trimmed V and J ends, which lost 4 bases and 2 bases, there was a span of 14 bases.

The chain employs TRBV7-3 and TRBJ1-1, with D tentatively TRBD1 (6 bases). The CDR3 is made up of 14 amino acids. Deletions cut 5 bases from V and 9 bases from J, with 19 bases between. Germline V gene sequence: CDR1 SGHTA, CDR2 FQGTGA. CDR3 nucleotide sequence: TGTGCCAGCAGCCCCCAAGGACCCGGACAGAAAGCTTTCTTT. Protein: CASSPQGPGQKAFF.

The chain couples TRBV6-5 to TRBJ1-1; D gene unclear. Trimming shortened V by 7 bases and J by 4 bases, and 7 bases separated the two germline ends. The V gene's germline CDR1 is MNHEY and CDR2 SVGAGI. The CDR3 sequence is 11 residues long. The CDR3 nucleotides read TGTGCCAGCATATTCGGCACTGAAGCTTTCTTT. This codes for CASIFGTEAFF.

The chain couples TRBV30 to TRBJ1-1; D might be TRBD1 (6 bases). V gave up 2 bases and J gave up 0 bases, with 13 bases separating them. The CDR3 is made up of 15 amino acids. Germline lookup yields CDR1 GTSNPN and CDR2 SVGIG (reference sequence). DNA of the CDR3: TGTGCCTGGAGTCTCAACAGGGCCATGAACACTGAAGCTTTCTTT. Amino acids: CAWSLNRAMNTEAFF.

This clone was observed a handful of times. V and J are TRBV15 and TRBJ2-5; D is perhaps TRBD2 (5 bases). The germline V gene has CDR1 LNHNV and CDR2 YYDKDF (reference sequence). CDR3 size: 16 residues. The germline V and J ends were trimmed by 7 bases and 2 bases, with 20 bases remaining between them. The CDR3 loop is CATTPHPPSQQETQYF. The CDR3 nucleotides are TGTGCCACCACCCCCCACCCCCCTAGCCAACAAGAGACCCAGTACTTC. The variable domain in full, completed from reference TRBV15 and TRBJ2-5, reads DAMVIQNPRYQVTQFGKPVTLSCSQTLNHNVMYWYQQKSSQAPKLLFHYYDKDFNNEADTPDNFQSRRPNTSFCFLDIRSPGLGDTAMYLCATTPHPPSQQETQYFGPGTRLLVL.

This clone was counted once. This chain connects TRBV7-2 to TRBJ1-1; 8 positions agree with TRBD1. The V gene end was trimmed by 0 bases and the J gene end by 4 bases; junction bases not matched to a gene: 1. Germline CDR1 reads SGHTA; CDR2 reads FQGNSA. The CDR3 is made up of 14 amino acids. The CDR3 loop is CASSLATGGTEAFF. The DNA of the CDR3 is TGTGCCAGCAGCTTAGCAACAGGGGGCACTGAAGCTTTCTTT.

The CDR3 loop reads CASSFTSGGGETQYF. Here the CDR3 DNA reads TGTGCCAGCAGCTTCACTAGCGGGGGAGGAGAGACCCAGTACTTC. This chain links TRBV7-2 with TRBJ2-5; 11 positions match TRBD2. The V and J ends lost 3 bases and 4 bases, in that order; junction bases with no gene match: 4. The CDR3 is 15 residues long. Germline CDR1 SGHTA, CDR2 FQGNSA.

The V and J genes are TRBV5-1 and TRBJ1-1, with a weak D call TRBD1 (5 bases). Between the trimmed V and J ends, which lost 3 bases and 6 bases, there was a span of 18 bases. The CDR3 has 15 amino acids. CDR1 is SGHRS, CDR2 YFSETQ, per germline. The CDR3 sequence is CASSSLVGGDAEAFF. Written as DNA, the CDR3 is TGCGCCAGCAGCTCCCTGGTGGGCGGGGACGCTGAAGCTTTCTTT.

The V and J genes are TRBV3-1 (or the pseudogene TRBV3-2) and TRBJ1-5, with D perhaps matching TRBD1 (6 bases). V was cut by 3 bases and J by 0 bases, with 9 bases left in between. The germline gives CDR1 LGHDT, CDR2 YNNKEL (reference sequence). The CDR3 length is 15 residues. The CDR3 spells CASSQGHYSNQPQHF. The CDR3, as DNA: TGTGCCAGCAGCCAGGGACATTATAGCAATCAGCCCCAGCATTTT.

V is TRBV10-3 and J is TRBJ2-7; 10 bases are a match to TRBD1. Looked up from germline, CDR1 is ENHRY and CDR2 is SYGVKD. After removal of 2 bases from V and 3 bases from J, the junction contained 7 bases not matched to a gene. This CDR3 has 16 amino acids. This chain's CDR3 is CAISETRDRGLYEQYF. The CDR3 DNA sequence: TGTGCCATCAGTGAGACCAGGGACAGGGGTCTCTACGAGCAGTACTTC.

The chain has TRBV19 and TRBJ2-3; unclear D gene. The CDR3 covers 15 residues. The V end lost 5 bases, the J end lost 3 bases, and 15 bases lay between the germline ends. CDR1 and CDR2 (germline): LNHDA, SQIVND (reference sequence). The CDR3 loop reads CASSLPLARTDTQYF. CDR3 in DNA: TGTGCCAGTAGTCTACCGCTGGCGCGGACAGATACGCAGTATTTT.

This chain uses TRBV7-4 with TRBJ2-2, with TRBD1 as a possible D gene (6 bases). The germline V gene encodes CDR1 SGHVT and CDR2 SQSDAQ. V lost 8 bases and J lost 7, with 17 bases in between. This CDR3 has 14 amino acids. The CDR3 reads CASSDPRGDGELFF. The DNA of the CDR3 is TGTGCCAGCTCGGACCCCAGGGGTGACGGGGAGCTGTTTTTT.

V usage is TRBV2 and J usage is TRBJ2-5; weak D call: TRBD1 (6 bases). Germline V CDR1 and CDR2: SNHLY, FYNNEI. This CDR3 comprises 13 residues. The V and J ends lost 6 bases and 2 bases respectively, with 10 bases between them. DNA of the CDR3: TGTGCCAGCAGGCCTGACAGGCAAGAGACCCAGTACTTC. Protein sequence: CASRPDRQETQYF.

This clone was picked up one time. The chain recombines TRBV19 with TRBJ1-1; D remains unclear. V was clipped by 2 bases and J by 3 bases, with 10 bases between them. The germline gives CDR1 LNHDA, CDR2 SQIVND (reference sequence). CDR3 length equals 14 residues. The CDR3 nucleotides are TGTGCCAGTAGTATATACAGCTCCTACACTGAAGCTTTCTTT. Translating gives CASSIYSSYTEAFF.

The chain couples TRBV28 to TRBJ1-4; no clear D gene. Germline-derived CDR1 and CDR2 are MDHEN and SYDVKM. The CDR3 is made up of 14 amino acids. V lost 4 bases to trimming and J lost 6 bases, with 12 bases between them. The CDR3 protein is CASSSLGSDEKLFF. The DNA for the CDR3 is TGTGCCAGCAGTTCCCTAGGATCGGATGAAAAACTGTTTTTT.

The chain joins TRBV5-1 to TRBJ1-1; D is uncertain. Per germline, CDR1 SGHRS and CDR2 YFSETQ. This CDR3 spans 15 amino acids. The germline V and J ends were trimmed by 4 bases and 8 bases, with 21 bases remaining between them. CDR3 residues: CASSILGSVTPEAFF. Here the CDR3 DNA reads TGCGCCAGCAGCATCCTCGGGAGTGTGACTCCAGAAGCTTTCTTT.

The V gene is TRBV5-5, the J gene TRBJ2-1, with 7 bases lining up with TRBD1. J gave up 2 bases and V 5 bases, and 7 bases lay outside the gene matches. The CDR3 extends over 15 amino acids. Per the germline V gene, CDR1 is SGHKS and CDR2 is YYEKEE (reference sequence). CDR3 nucleotide sequence: TGTGCCAGCAGTGGACAGGCGAATGCCTACAATGAGCAGTTCTTC. This translates into CASSGQANAYNEQFF.

The count of this clone is one. This chain joins TRBV11-1 and TRBJ1-1, with D hard to call. The CDR3 has 14 amino acids. CDR1 and CDR2 from the germline V gene are SGHAT and FQDESV (reference sequence). Trimming pared 2 bases from V and 2 bases from J, leaving 9 bases between. The CDR3 spells CASSLIPRNTEAFF. The CDR3 nucleotides are TGTGCCAGCAGCTTAATCCCGCGAAACACTGAAGCTTTCTTT.

This chain uses TRBV19 with TRBJ1-4; the D is unclear. The CDR3 is made up of 13 amino acids. Trimming removed 11 bases at V and 3 bases at J, with 13 bases between. Per the germline V gene, CDR1 is LNHDA and CDR2 is SQIVND (reference sequence). CDR3 loop: CAGNQRSNEKLFF. In DNA form, the CDR3 reads TGTGCCGGCAATCAACGATCTAATGAAAAACTGTTTTTT. Together with reference TRBV19 and TRBJ1-4, the CDR3 gives the full variable domain: DGGITQSPKYLFRKEGQNVTLSCEQNLNHDAMYWYRQDPGQGLRLIYYSQIVNDFQKGDIAEGYSVSREKKESFPLTVTSAQKNPTAFYLCAGNQRSNEKLFFGSGTQLSVL.

The V and J genes are TRBV13 and TRBJ2-7; possible D gene TRBD1, 5 bases. The CDR3 covers 16 residues. Trimming shortened V by 1 base and J by 0 bases, and 13 bases separated the two germline ends. Germline assignment: CDR1 PRHDT and CDR2 FYEKMQ (reference sequence). The CDR3 reads CASSLEAGRSSYEQYF. The DNA for the CDR3 is TGTGCCAGCAGCTTAGAGGCAGGGCGGAGCTCCTACGAGCAGTACTTC.

The chain couples TRBV7-8 to TRBJ1-6, with TRBD1 matching over 9 bases. Germline CDR1 reads SGHVS; CDR2 reads FQNEAQ. The CDR3 extends over 14 amino acids. The V segment lost 7 bases and the J segment 6 bases; nucleotides outside the gene matches: 4. CDR3 DNA sequence: TGTGCCAGCACTACAGGGGGCCTTAATTCACCCCTCCACTTT. As protein: CASTTGGLNSPLHF.

V is TRBV10-3 and J is TRBJ2-7; 9 positions agree with TRBD1. This CDR3 has 15 amino acids. From germline, CDR1 is ENHRY and CDR2 SYGVKD. The ends lost 3 bases at V and 3 bases at J; junction bases unmatched: 6. This CDR3 reads CAISETGQGRYEQYF. The DNA of the CDR3 is TGTGCCATCAGTGAAACCGGACAGGGGCGCTACGAGCAGTACTTC.

V and J are TRBV19 and TRBJ2-5; a possible D gene is TRBD1 (5 bases). The CDR3 length is 15 residues. V lost 6 bases and J 1 base, leaving 15 bases between the germline ends. Germline V gene lookup returns CDR1 LNHDA and CDR2 SQIVND (reference sequence). CDR3 sequence (DNA): TGTGCCAGTAGCGATTATGGGGCCTTCCAAGAGACCCAGTACTTC. It specifies CASSDYGAFQETQYF.